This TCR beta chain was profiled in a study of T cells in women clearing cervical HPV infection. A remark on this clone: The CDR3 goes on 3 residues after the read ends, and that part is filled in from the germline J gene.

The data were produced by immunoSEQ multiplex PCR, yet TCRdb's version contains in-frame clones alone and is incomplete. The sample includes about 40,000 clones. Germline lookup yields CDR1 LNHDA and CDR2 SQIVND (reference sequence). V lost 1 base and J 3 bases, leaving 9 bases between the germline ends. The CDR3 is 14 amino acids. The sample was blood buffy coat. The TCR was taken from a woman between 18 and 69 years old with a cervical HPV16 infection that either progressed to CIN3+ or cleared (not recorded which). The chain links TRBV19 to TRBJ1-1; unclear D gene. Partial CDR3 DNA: TGTGCCAGTAGTATAGCAGGCAGATACACTGAA. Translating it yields CASSIAGRYTE. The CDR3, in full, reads CASSIAGRYTEAFF.